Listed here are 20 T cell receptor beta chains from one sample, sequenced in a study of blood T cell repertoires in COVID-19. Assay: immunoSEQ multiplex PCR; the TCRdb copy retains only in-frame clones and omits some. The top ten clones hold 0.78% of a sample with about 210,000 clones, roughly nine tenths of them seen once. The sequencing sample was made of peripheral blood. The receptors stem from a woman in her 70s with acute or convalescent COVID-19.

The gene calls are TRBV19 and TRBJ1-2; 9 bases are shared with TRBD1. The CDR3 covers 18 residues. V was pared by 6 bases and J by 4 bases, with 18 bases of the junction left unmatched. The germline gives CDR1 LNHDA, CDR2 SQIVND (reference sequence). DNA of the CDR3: TGTGCCAGTAGAGCGGCCGGGACAGGGTATGTGGAGCTCTATGGCTACACCTTC. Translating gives CASRAAGTGYVELYGYTF.

CDR3 amino acids: CASSLQENTEAFF. The CDR3 coding sequence is TGTGCCAGCAGCCTGCAGGAGAACACTGAAGCTTTCTTT. This chain connects TRBV3-1 (or the pseudogene TRBV3-2) to TRBJ1-1, with unresolved D. The germline V gene has CDR1 LGHDT and CDR2 YNNKEL (reference sequence). The length of the CDR3 is 13 residues. Trimming pared 4 bases from V and 1 base from J, leaving 7 bases between.

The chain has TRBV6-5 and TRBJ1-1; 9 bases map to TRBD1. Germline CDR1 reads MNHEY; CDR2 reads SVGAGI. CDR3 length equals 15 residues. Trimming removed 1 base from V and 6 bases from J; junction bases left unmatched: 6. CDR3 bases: TGTGCCAGCAGTTACTTCAAACAGGGGGCCCCTGAAGCTTTCTTT. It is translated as CASSYFKQGAPEAFF.

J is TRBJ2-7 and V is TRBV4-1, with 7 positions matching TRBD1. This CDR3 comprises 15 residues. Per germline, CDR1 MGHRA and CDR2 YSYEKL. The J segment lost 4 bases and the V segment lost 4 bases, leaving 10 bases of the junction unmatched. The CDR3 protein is CASSRTLNRGYEQYF. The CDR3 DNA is TGCGCCAGCAGCCGAACCCTAAACAGGGGTTACGAGCAGTACTTC.

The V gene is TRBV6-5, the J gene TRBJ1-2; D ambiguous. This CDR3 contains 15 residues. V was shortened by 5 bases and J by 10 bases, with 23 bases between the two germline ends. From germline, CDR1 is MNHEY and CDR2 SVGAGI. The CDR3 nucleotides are TGTGCCAGCAGTCTCGAGGGAGCTGGTACGACGGTCTACACCTTC. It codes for CASSLEGAGTTVYTF.

The CDR3 protein is CASSSSGGRDTQYF. In nucleotides, the CDR3 is TGTGCCAGCAGCTCGTCGGGAGGTAGAGATACGCAGTATTTT. The V and J genes are TRBV5-4 and TRBJ2-3, with 7 bases lining up with TRBD2. The ends lost 3 bases at V and 5 bases at J; junction bases unmatched: 6. The CDR3 runs 14 residues. Germline V gene data show CDR1 as SGHNT and CDR2 as YYREEE (reference sequence).

Written as DNA, the CDR3 is TGTGCCAGCTCACAGTCACGAGACACTGAAGCTTTCTTT. As protein: CASSQSRDTEAFF. The chain is built from TRBV18 and TRBJ1-1; D is unresolved. The CDR3 runs to 13 residues. Trimming removed 4 bases from V and 3 bases from J, with 9 bases in between. Germline CDR1 is KGHSH and CDR2 is LQKENI.

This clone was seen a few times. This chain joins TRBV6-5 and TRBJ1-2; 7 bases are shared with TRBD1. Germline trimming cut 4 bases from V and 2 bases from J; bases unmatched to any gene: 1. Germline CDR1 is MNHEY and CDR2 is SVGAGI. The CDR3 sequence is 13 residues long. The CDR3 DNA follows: TGTGCCAGCAGTTCGGACAGGAACTATGGCTACACCTTC. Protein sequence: CASSSDRNYGYTF.

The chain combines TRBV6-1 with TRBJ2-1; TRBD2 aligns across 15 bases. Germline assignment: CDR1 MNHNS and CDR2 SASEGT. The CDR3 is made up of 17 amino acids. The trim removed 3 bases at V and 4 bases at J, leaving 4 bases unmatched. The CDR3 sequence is CASSEGLAGGPYNEQFF. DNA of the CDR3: TGTGCCAGCAGTGAGGGACTAGCGGGAGGTCCTTACAATGAGCAGTTCTTC.

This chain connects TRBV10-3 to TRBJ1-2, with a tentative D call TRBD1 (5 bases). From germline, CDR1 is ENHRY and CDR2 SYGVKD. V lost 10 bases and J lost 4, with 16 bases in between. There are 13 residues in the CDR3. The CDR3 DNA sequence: TGTGCCAACTCTGGGGCCCAGCTCTATGGCTACACCTTC. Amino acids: CANSGAQLYGYTF.

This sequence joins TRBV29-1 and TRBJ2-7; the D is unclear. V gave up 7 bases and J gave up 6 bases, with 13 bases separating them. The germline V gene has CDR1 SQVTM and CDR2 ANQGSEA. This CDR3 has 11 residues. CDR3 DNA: TGCAGCGCAGAAATAGTCTCCGAGCAGTACTTC. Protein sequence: CSAEIVSEQYF.

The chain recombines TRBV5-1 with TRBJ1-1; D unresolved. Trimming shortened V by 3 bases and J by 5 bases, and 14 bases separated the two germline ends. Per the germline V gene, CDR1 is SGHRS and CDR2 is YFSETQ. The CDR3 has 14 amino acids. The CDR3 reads CASSSGSEGTEAFF. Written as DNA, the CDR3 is TGCGCCAGCAGCTCCGGGTCGGAGGGAACTGAAGCTTTCTTT.

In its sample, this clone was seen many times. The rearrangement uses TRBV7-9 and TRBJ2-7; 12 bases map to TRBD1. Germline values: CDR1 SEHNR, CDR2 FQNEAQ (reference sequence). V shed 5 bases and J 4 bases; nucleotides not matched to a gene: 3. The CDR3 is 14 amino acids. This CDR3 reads CASSPGQGAYEQYF. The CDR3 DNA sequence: TGTGCCAGCAGCCCGGGACAGGGGGCTTACGAGCAGTACTTC.

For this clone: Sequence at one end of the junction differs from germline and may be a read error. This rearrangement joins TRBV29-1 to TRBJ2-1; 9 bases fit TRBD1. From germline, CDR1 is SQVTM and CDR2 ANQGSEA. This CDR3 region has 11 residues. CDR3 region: CSVEGDREPFF. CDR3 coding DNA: TGCAGCGTTGAAGGGGACAGGGAGCCGTTCTTC.

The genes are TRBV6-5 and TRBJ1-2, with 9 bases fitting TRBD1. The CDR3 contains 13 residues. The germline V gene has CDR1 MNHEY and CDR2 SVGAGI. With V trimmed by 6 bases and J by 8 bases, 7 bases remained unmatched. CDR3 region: CASSHRGPEGYTF. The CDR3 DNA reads TGTGCCAGCAGCCACAGGGGGCCTGAGGGCTACACCTTC.

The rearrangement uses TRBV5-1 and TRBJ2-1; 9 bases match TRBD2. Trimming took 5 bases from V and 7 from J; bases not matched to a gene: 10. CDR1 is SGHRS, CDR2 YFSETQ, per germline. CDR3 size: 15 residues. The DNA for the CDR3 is TGCGCCAGCAGGGTAGGGGGCGGGAGGGCTAATGAGCAGTTCTTC. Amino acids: CASRVGGGRANEQFF. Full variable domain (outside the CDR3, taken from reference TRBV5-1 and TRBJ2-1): KAGVTQTPRYLIKTRGQQVTLSCSPISGHRSVSWYQQTPGQGLQFLFEYFSETQRNKGNFPGRFSGRQFSNSRSEMNVSTLELGDSALYLCASRVGGGRANEQFFGPGTRLTVL.

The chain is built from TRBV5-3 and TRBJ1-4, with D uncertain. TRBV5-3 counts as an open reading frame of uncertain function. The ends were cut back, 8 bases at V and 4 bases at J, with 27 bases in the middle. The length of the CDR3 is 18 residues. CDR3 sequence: CASPLWGSVVGGNEKLFF. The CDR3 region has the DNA TGTGCCAGCCCCCTTTGGGGATCCGTGGTGGGAGGTAATGAAAAACTGTTTTTT.

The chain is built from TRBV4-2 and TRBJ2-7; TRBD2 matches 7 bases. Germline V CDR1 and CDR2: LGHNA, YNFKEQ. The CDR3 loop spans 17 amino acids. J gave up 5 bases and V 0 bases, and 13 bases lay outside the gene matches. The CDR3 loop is CASSQDWGGTRTDEQYF. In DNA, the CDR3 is TGTGCCAGCAGCCAAGATTGGGGGGGTACTCGCACCGACGAGCAGTACTTC.

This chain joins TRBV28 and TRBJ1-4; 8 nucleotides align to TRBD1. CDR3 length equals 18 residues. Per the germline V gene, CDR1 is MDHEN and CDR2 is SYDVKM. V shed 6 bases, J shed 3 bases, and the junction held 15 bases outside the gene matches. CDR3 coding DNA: TGTGCCAGCAGGCCCGATATAAGACAGGGGAACCCTAATGAAAAACTGTTTTTT. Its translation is CASRPDIRQGNPNEKLFF.

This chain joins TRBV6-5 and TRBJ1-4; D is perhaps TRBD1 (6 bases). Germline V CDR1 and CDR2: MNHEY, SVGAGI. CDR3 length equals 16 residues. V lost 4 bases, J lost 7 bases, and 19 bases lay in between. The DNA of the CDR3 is TGTGCCAGCAGTTCCACCCTCGGGCGAGGGGGTGAAAAACTGTTTTTT. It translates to CASSSTLGRGGEKLFF.